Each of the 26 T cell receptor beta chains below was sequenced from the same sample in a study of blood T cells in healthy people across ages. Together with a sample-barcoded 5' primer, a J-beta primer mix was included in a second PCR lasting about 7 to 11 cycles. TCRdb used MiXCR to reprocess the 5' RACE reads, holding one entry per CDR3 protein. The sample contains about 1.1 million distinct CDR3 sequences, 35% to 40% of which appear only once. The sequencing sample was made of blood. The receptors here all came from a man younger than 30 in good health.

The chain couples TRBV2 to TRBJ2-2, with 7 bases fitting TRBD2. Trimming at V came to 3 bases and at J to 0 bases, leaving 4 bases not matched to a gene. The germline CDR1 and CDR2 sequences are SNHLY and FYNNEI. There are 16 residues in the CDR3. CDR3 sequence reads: CASSDAGESNTGELFF. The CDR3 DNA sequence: TGTGCCAGCAGTGACGCGGGGGAATCGAACACCGGGGAGCTGTTTTTT.

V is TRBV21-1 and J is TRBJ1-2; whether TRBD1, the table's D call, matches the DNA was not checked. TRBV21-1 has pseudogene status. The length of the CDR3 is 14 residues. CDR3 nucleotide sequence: TGTGCCAGCAGCAAAGGGGAGGGGGCTTATGGCTACACCTTC. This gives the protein CASSKGEGAYGYTF.

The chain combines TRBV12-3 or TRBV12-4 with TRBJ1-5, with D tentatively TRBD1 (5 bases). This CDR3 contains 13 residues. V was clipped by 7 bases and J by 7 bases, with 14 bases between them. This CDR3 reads CASTLGEGQPQHF. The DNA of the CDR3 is TGTGCCAGCACCCTAGGGGAGGGGCAGCCCCAGCATTTT.

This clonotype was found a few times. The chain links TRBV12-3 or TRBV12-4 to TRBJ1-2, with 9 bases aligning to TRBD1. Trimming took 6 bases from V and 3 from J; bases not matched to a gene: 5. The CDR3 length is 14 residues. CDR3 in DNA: TGTGCCAGCAGGCCGGACAGGGGCGACTATGGCTACACCTTC. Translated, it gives CASRPDRGDYGYTF.

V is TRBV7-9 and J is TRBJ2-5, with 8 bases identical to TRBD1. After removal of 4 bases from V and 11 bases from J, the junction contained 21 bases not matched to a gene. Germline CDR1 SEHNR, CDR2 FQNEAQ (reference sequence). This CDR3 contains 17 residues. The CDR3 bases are TGTGCCAGCAGCTCAGGGGGCTCCGGGACAAGGAATAAATGGCAGTACTTC. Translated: CASSSGGSGTRNKWQYF.

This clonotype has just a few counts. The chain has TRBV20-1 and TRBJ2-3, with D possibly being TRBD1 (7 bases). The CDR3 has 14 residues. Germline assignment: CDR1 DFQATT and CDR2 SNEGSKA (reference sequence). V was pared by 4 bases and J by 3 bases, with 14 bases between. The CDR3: CSATGGSATDTQYF. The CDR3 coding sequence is TGCAGTGCTACAGGGGGGTCGGCAACAGATACGCAGTATTTT.

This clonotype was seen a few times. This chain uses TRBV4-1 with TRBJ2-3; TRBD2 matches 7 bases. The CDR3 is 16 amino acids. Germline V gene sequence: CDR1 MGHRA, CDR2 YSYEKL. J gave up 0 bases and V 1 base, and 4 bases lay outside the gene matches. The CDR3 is CASSQVTSLSTDTQYF. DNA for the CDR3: TGCGCCAGCAGCCAAGTGACTAGCTTGAGCACAGATACGCAGTATTTT.

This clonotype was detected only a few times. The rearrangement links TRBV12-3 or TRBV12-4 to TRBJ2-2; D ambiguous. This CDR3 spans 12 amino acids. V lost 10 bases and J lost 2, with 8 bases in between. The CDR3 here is CANRDNTGELFF. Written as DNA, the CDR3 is TGTGCCAACCGAGACAACACCGGGGAGCTGTTTTTT.

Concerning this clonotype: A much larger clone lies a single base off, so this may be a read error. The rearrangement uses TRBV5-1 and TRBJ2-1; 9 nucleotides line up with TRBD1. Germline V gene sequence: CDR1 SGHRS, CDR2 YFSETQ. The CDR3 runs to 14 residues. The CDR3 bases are TGCGCCAGCAGCCCGGGACAGGGCTACAATGGGCAGTTCTTC. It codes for CASSPGQGYNGQFF.

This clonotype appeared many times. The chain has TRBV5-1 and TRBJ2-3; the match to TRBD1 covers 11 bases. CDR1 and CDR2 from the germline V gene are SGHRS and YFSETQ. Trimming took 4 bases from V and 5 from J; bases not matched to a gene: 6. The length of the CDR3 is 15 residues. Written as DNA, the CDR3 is TGCGCCAGCAGCAGGACAGGGGGCCGAGAAGATACGCAGTATTTT. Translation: CASSRTGGREDTQYF.

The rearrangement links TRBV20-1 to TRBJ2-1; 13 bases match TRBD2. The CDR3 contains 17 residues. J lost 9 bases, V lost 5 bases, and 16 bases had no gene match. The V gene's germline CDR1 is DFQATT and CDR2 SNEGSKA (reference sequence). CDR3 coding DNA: TGCAGTGCTCTCAACCGGGGACTAGCGGGGTCAAACGGTGAGCAGTTCTTC. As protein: CSALNRGLAGSNGEQFF.

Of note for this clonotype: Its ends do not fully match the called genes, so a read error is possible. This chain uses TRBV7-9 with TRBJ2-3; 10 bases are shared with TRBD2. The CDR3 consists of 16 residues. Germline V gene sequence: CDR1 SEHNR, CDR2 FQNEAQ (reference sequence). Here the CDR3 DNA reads TGTACCAGCAGCCTACTACGGACTAGCGGTCAAGACACGCAGTATTTT. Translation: CTSSLLRTSGQDTQYF.

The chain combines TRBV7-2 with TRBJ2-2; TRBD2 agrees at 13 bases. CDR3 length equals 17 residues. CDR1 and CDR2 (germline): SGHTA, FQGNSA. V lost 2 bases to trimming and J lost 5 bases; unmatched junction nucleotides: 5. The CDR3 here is CASSLTSGGAHTGELFF. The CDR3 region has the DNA TGTGCCAGCAGCTTAACTAGCGGGGGGGCTCATACCGGGGAGCTGTTTTTT.

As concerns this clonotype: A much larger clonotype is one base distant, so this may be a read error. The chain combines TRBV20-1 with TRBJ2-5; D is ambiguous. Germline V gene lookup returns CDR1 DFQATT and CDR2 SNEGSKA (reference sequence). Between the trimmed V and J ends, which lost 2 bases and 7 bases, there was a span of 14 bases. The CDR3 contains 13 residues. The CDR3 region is CSARQAPMGTQYF. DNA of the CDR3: TGCAGTGCTAGACAGGCCCCTATGGGGACCCAGTACTTC.

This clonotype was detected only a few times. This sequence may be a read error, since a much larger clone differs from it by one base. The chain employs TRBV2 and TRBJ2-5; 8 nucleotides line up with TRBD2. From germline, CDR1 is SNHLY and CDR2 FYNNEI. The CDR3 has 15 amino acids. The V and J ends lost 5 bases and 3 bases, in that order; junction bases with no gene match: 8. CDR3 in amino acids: CASSYGRAGEETQYF. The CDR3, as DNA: TGTGCCAGCAGTTACGGACGAGCGGGGGAAGAGACCCAGTACTTC.

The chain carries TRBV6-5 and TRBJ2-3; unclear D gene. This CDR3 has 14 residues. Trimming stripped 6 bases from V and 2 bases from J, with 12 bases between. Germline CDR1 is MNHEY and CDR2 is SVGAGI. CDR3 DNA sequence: TGTGCCAGCAGCCTGGAGCTAGACACAGATACGCAGTATTTT. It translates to CASSLELDTDTQYF.

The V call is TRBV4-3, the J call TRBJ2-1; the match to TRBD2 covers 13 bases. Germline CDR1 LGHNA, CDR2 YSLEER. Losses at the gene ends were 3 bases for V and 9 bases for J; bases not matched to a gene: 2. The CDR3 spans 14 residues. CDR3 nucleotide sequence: TGCGCCAGCAGCCAGGGACTAGCGGGGTTTGAGCAGTTCTTC. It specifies CASSQGLAGFEQFF.

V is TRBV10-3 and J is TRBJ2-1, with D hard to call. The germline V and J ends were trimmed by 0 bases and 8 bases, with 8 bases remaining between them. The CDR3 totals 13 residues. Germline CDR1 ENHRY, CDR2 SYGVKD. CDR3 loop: CAISESRGHEQFF. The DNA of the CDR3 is TGTGCCATCAGTGAGTCCAGAGGACATGAGCAGTTCTTC.

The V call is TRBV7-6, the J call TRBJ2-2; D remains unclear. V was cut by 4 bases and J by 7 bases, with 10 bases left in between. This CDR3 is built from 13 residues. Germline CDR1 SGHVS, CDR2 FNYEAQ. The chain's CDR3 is CASSSGKLGELFF. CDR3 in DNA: TGTGCCAGCAGCTCGGGCAAGCTCGGGGAGCTGTTTTTT.

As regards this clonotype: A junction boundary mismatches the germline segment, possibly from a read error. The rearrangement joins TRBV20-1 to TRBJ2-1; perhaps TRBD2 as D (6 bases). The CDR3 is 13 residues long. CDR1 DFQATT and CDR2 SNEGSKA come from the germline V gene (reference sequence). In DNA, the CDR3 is TGCAGTGCTCGCCACCCTAGCGCCAATAAGCAGTTCTTC. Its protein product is CSARHPSANKQFF.

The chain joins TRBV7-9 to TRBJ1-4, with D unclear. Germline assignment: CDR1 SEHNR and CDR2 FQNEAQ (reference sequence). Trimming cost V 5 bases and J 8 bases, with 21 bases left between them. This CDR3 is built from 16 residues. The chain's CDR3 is CASSPQADRGLEKLFF. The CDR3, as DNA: TGTGCCAGCAGCCCCCAGGCTGACCGGGGATTGGAAAAACTGTTTTTT.

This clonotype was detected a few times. CDR3 bases: TGCAGTGCCGCACCGGGCTGGAACTATGGCTACACCTTC. It translates to CSAAPGWNYGYTF. The V and J genes are TRBV20-1 and TRBJ1-2; no reliable D call. CDR3 size: 13 residues. Deletions cut 6 bases from V and 2 bases from J, with 13 bases between. Germline lookup yields CDR1 DFQATT and CDR2 SNEGSKA (reference sequence).

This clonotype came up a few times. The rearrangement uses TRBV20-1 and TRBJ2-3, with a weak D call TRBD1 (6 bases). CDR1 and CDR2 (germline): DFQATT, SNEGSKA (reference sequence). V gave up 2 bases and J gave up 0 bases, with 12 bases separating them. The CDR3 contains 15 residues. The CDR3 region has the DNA TGCAGTGCTAGACGGACAGCAACTAGCACAGATACGCAGTATTTT. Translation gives CSARRTATSTDTQYF.

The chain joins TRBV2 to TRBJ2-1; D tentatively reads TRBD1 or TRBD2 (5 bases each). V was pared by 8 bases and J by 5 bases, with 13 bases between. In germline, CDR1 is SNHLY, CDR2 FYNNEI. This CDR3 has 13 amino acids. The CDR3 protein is CASVEGSHNEQFF. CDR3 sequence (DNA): TGTGCCAGCGTCGAGGGGTCCCACAATGAGCAGTTCTTC.

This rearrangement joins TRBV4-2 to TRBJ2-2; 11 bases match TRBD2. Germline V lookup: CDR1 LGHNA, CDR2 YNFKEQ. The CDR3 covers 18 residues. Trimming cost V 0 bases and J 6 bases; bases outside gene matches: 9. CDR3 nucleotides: TGTGCCAGCAGCCAAGATTGGGTAGCGGGGGGGCACGCCGGGGAGCTGTTTTTT. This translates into CASSQDWVAGGHAGELFF.

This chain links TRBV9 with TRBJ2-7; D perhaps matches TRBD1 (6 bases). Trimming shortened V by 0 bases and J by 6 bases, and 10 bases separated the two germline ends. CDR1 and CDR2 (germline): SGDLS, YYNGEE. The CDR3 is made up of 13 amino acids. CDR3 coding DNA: TGTGCCAGCAGCGTAGGTGGGGACACCGAGCAGTACTTC. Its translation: CASSVGGDTEQYF. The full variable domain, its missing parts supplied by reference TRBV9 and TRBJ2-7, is DSGVTQTPKHLITATGQRVTLRCSPRSGDLSVYWYQQSLDQGLQFLIQYYNGEERAKGNILERFSAQQFPDLHSELNLSSLELGDSALYFCASSVGGDTEQYFGPGTRLTVT.